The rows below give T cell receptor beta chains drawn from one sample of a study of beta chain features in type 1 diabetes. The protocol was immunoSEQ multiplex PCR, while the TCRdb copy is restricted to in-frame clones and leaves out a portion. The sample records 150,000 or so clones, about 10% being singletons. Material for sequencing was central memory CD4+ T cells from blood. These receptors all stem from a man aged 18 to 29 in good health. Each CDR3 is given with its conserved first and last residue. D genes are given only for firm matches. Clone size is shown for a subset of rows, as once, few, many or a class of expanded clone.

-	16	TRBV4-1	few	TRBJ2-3	TGCGCCAGCAGCCAAGCCTGGCGGGGCCGCACAGATACGCAGTATTTT	CASSQAWRGRTDTQYF
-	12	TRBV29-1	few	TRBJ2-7	TGCAGCGTTGTCGGGGAATCCTACGAGCAGTACTTC	CSVVGESYEQYF
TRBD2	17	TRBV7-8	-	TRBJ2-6	TGTGCCAGCAGCCAACTAGCGGGGAACTCTGGGGCCAACGTCCTGACTTTC	CASSQLAGNSGANVLTF
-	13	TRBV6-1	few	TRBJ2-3	TGTGCCAGCAGTGGGGTCAGGGGAGATACGCAGTATTTT	CASSGVRGDTQYF
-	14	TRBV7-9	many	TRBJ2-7	TGTGCCAGCAGCTCGGACATCCGCCCCTACGAGCAGTACTTC	CASSSDIRPYEQYF
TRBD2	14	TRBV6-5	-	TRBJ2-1	TGTGCTATCGGGGGGGGAAAGGGTAGGAATGAGCAGTTCTTC	CAIGGGKGRNEQFF
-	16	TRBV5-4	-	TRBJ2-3	TGTGCCAGCAGCTTGTTAGAGGGGGGGTTCGCAGATACGCAGTATTTT	CASSLLEGGFADTQYF
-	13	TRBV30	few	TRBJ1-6	TGTGCCTGCTCAGGGTACTATAATTCACCCCTCCACTTT	CACSGYYNSPLHF
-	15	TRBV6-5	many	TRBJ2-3	TGTGCCAGCCGCCAAGGGCGGGGGCCCACAGATACGCAGTATTTT	CASRQGRGPTDTQYF
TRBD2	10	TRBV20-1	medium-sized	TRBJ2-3	TGCAGTGCACGTAAACTAGCGTGGTATTTT	CSARKLAWYF
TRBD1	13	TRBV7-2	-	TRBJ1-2	TGTGCCAGCAGCCATCCCGGGACAGGGGAATACACCTTC	CASSHPGTGEYTF
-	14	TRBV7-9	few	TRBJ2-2	TGTGCCAGCACCCCTGGCAGGGGCACCGGGGAGCTGTTTTTT	CASTPGRGTGELFF
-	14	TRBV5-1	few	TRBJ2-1	TGCGCCAGCAGCTCGCAGGGATTACTCAATGAGCAGTTCTTC	CASSSQGLLNEQFF
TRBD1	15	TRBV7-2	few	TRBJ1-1	TGTGCCAGCAGCTTAGCAGGGGGCGTTAACACTGAAGCTTTCTTT	CASSLAGGVNTEAFF
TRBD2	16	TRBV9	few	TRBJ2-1	TGTGCCAGCAGCACCTTATGGACTAGTGCGTGGAATGAGCAGTTCTTC	CASSTLWTSAWNEQFF
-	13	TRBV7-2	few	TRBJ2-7	TGTGCCAGCAGCTACACAGGTGACTACGAGCAGTACTTC	CASSYTGDYEQYF
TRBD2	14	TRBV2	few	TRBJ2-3	TGTGCCTCAGCTGGGAGCGGGGGTAGAGATACGCAGTATTTT	CASAGSGGRDTQYF
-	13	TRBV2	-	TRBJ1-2	TGTGCCAGCAGCGTGGGGACAAGCTATGGCTACACCTTC	CASSVGTSYGYTF
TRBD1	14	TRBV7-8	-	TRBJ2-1	TGTGCCAGCAGCTTAGGGGACAGGGGCCATGAGCAGTTCTTC	CASSLGDRGHEQFF
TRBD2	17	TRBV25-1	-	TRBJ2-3	TGTGCCAGCAGTGATGGGACTAGCGGGAACGCCACAGATACGCAGTATTTT	CASSDGTSGNATDTQYF
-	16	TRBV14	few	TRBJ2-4	TGTGCCAGCAGCCAAAGGGCGGGGACGGGCAAAAACATTCAGTACTTC	CASSQRAGTGKNIQYF